This record concerns one TCR beta chain sequence. The data belong to a study of CD8 T cells in Susac syndrome. Reverse transcription of roughly 0.45 to 1 ug RNA was performed with random hexamers. TCRdb re-analysed the immunoSEQ multiplex PCR reads in MiXCR, keeping a single row per CDR3 protein. The sample holds about 210,000 distinct CDR3 sequences, approximately 94% seen once. CDR3 size: 13 residues. The germline V gene encodes CDR1 SEHNR and CDR2 FQNEAQ (reference sequence). The V and J ends lost 1 base and 5 bases respectively, with 8 bases between them. This receptor was obtained from a human donor with Susac syndrome. V and J are TRBV7-9 and TRBJ1-1; D is undetermined. The sequencing sample was made of CD4+ T cells from PBMCs. The CDR3 reads CASSLDGVTEAFF. The CDR3 bases are TGTGCCAGCAGCTTAGATGGGGTTACTGAAGCTTTCTTT. The full variable domain, rest sourced from reference TRBV7-9 and TRBJ1-1, is DTGVSQNPRHKITKRGQNVTFRCDPISEHNRLYWYRQTLGQGPEFLTYFQNEAQLEKSRLLSDRFSAERPKGSFSTLEIQRTEQGDSAMYLCASSLDGVTEAFFGQGTRLTVV.